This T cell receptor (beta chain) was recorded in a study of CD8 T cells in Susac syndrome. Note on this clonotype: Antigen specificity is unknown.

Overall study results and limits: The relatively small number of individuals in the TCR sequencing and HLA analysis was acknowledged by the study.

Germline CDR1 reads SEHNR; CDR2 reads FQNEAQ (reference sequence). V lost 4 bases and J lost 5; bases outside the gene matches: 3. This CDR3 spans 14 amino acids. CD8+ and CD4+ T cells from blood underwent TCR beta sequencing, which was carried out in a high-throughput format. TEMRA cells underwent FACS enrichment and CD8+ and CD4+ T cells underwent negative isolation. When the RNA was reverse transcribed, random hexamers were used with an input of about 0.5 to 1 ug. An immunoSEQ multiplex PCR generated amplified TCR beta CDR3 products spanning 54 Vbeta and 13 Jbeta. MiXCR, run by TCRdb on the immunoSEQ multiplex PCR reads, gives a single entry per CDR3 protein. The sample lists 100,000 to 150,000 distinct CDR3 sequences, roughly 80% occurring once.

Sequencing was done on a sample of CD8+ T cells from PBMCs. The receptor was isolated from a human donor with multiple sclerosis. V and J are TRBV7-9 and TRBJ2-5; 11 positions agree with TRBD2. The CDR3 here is CASSSPSGRETQYF. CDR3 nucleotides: TGTGCCAGCAGCTCTCCTAGCGGGAGGGAGACCCAGTACTTC.